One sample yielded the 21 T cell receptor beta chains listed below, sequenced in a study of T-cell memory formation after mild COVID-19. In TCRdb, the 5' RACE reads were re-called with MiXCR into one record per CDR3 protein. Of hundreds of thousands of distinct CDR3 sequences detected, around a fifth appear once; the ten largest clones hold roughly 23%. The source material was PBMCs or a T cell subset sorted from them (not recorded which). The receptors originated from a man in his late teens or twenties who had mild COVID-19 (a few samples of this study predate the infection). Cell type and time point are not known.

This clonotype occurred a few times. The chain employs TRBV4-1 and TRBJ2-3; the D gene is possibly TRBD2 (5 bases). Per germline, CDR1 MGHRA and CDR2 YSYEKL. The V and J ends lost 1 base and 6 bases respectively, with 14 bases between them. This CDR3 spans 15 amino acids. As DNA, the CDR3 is TGCGCCAGCAGCCAAGGGCGGGCCCACGGGGATACGCAGTATTTT. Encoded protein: CASSQGRAHGDTQYF.

The CDR3 protein is CASSPPWTGANYGYTF. The DNA of the CDR3 is TGTGCCAGCAGCCCCCCCTGGACAGGGGCCAACTATGGCTACACCTTC. This rearrangement joins TRBV5-6 to TRBJ1-2; TRBD1 agrees at 9 bases. The CDR3 sequence is 16 residues long. The V gene end was trimmed by 4 bases and the J gene end by 2 bases; junction bases not matched to a gene: 9. Germline V gene lookup returns CDR1 SGHDT and CDR2 YYEEEE.

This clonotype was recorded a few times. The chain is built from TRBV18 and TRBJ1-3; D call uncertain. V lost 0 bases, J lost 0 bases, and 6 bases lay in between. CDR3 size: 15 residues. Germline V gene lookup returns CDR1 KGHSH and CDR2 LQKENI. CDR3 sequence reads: CASSPPPDSGNTIYF. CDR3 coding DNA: TGTGCCAGCTCACCACCCCCAGACTCTGGAAACACCATATATTTT.

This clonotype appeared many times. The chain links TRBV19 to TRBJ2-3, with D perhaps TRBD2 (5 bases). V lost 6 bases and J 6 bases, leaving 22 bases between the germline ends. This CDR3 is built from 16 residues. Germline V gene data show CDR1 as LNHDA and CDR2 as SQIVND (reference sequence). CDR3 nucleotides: TGTGCCAGTAGACCCCCGGGATCCTGGAGGTCGGATACGCAGTATTTT. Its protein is CASRPPGSWRSDTQYF.

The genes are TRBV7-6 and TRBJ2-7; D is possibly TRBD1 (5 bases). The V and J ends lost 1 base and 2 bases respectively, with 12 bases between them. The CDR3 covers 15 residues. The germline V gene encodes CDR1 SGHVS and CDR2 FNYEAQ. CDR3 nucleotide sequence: TGTGCCAGCAGCTTAGGGGCAGGGAAAGCCTACGAGCAGTACGTC. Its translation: CASSLGAGKAYEQYV.

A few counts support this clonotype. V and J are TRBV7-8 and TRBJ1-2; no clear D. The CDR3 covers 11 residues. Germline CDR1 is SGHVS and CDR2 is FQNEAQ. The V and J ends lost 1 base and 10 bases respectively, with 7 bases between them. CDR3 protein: CASSLGPSYTF. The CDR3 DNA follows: TGTGCCAGCAGCTTAGGGCCATCCTACACCTTC.

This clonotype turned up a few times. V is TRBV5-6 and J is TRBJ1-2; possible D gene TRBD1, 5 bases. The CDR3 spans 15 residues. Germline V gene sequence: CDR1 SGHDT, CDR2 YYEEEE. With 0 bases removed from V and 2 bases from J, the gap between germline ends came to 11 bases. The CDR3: CASSLGQRDNYGYTF. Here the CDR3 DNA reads TGTGCCAGCAGCTTGGGGCAACGGGACAACTATGGCTACACCTTC.

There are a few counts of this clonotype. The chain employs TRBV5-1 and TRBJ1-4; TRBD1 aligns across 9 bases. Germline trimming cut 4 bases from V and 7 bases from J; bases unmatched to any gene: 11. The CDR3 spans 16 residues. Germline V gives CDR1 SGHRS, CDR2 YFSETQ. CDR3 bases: TGCGCCAGCAGCGCGCCGTCGACAGGGGGTGGTGAAAAACTGTTTTTT. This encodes CASSAPSTGGGEKLFF.

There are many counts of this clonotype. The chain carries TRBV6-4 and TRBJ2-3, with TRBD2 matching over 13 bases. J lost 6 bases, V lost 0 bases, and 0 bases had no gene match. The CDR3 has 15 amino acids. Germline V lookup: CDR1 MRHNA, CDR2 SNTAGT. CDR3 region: CASSDSTSGGDTQYF. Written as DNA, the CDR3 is TGTGCCAGCAGTGACTCGACTAGCGGGGGGGATACGCAGTATTTT.

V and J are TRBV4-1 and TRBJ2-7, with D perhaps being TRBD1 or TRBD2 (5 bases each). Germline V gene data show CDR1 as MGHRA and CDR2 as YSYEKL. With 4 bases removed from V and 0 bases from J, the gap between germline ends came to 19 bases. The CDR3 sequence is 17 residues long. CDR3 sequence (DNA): TGCGCCAGCAGCCGCTTCGGGGTGGGGCTGAGCTCCTACGAGCAGTACTTC. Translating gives CASSRFGVGLSSYEQYF.

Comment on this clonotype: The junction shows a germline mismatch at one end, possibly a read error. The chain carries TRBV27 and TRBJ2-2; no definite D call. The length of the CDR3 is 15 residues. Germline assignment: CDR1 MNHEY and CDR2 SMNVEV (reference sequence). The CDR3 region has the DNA TGTGTCAGCAGTCCCTTGGGCTTGAACACCGGGGAGCTGTTTTTT. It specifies CVSSPLGLNTGELFF.

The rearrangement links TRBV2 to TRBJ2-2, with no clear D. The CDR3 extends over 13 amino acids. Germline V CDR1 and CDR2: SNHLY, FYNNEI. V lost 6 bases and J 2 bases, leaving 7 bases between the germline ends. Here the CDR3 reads CASSQSNTGELFF. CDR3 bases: TGTGCCAGCAGCCAGTCTAACACCGGGGAGCTGTTTTTT.

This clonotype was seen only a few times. The CDR3 region is CSASQRAVGDYGYTF. CDR3 DNA: TGCAGTGCTAGTCAGCGGGCGGTCGGGGACTATGGCTACACCTTC. The gene calls are TRBV20-1 and TRBJ1-2; D is ambiguous. V lost 3 bases and J lost 3, with 17 bases in between. Per germline, CDR1 DFQATT and CDR2 SNEGSKA (reference sequence). This CDR3 has 15 residues.

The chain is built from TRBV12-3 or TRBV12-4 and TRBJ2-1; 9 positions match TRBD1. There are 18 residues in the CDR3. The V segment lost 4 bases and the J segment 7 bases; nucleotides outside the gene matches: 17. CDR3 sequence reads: CASSWGHTGQGRINEQFF. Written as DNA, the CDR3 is TGTGCCAGCAGTTGGGGGCATACGGGACAGGGTAGGATTAATGAGCAGTTCTTC.

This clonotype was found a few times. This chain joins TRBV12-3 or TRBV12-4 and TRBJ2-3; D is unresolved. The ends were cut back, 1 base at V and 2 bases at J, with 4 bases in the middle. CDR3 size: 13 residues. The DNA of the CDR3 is TGTGCCAGCAGTTTAGATATCACAGATACGCAGTATTTT. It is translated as CASSLDITDTQYF.

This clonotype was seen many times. The CDR3 protein is CASSLAGVTNTEAFF. The CDR3 DNA follows: TGCGCCAGCAGCTTGGCCGGGGTGACGAACACTGAAGCTTTCTTT. V is TRBV5-1 and J is TRBJ1-1, with D hard to call. In germline, CDR1 is SGHRS, CDR2 YFSETQ. V lost 0 bases, J lost 1 base, and 10 bases lay in between. This CDR3 contains 15 residues. The full variable domain, with the rest looked up from reference TRBV5-1 and TRBJ1-1, is KAGVTQTPRYLIKTRGQQVTLSCSPISGHRSVSWYQQTPGQGLQFLFEYFSETQRNKGNFPGRFSGRQFSNSRSEMNVSTLELGDSALYLCASSLAGVTNTEAFFGQGTRLTVV.

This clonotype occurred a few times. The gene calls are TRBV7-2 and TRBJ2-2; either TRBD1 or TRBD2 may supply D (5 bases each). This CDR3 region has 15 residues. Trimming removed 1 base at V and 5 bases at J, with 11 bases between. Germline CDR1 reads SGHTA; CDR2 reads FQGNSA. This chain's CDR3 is CASSLGGRETGELFF. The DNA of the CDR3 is TGTGCCAGCAGCTTAGGCGGCAGGGAGACCGGGGAGCTGTTTTTT.

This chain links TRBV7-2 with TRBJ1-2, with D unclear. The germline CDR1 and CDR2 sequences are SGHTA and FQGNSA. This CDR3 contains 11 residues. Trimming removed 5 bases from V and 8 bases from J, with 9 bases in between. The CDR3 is CASSPTGGYTF. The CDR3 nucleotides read TGTGCCAGCAGCCCAACTGGAGGCTACACCTTC.

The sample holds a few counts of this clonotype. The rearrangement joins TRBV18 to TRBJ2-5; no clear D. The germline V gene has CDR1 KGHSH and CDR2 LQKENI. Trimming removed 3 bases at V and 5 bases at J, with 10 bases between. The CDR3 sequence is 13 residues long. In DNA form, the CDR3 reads TGTGCCAGCTCACCCCTCAACGACGAGACCCAGTACTTC. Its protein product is CASSPLNDETQYF.

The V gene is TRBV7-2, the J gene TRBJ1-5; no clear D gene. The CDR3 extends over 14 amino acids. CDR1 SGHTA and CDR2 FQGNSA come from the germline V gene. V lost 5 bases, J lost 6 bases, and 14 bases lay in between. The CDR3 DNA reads TGTGCCAGCAGCGCCCTGGCCCACGGTCAGCCCCAGCATTTT. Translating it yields CASSALAHGQPQHF.

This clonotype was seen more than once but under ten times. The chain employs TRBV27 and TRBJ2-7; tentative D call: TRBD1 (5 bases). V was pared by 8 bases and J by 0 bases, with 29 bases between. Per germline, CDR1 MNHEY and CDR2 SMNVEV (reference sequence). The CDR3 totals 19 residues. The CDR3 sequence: CASALWSRAILRSSYEQYV. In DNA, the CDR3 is TGTGCCAGCGCCCTTTGGTCCAGGGCTATCCTCCGGAGCTCCTACGAGCAGTACGTC.